The clone carrying this T cell receptor beta chain was counted once. These data belong to a study of blood T cell repertoires in COVID-19. Overall study: T cells, B-cell-depleted T cells, or PBMCs supplied cDNA or gDNA.

V lost 4 bases and J 0 bases, leaving 7 bases between the germline ends. This CDR3 is 13 amino acids long. Germline V gene lookup returns CDR1 SQVTM and CDR2 ANQGSEA. Per the original data handling: Reference gene primer amplification in the assay estimated nucleated cell counts. Sequencing was performed with immunoSEQ multiplex PCR; in TCRdb, only in-frame clones are kept and a portion is missing. The V and J calls and the clone size are those of that table, but D and trimming were determined from the DNA. The sample records over 300,000 clones, approximately 85% being singletons. Specimen: peripheral blood. The chain combines TRBV29-1 with TRBJ1-3, with unresolved D. The TCR was taken from a human donor in a cohort sampled during active COVID-19. The CDR3, as DNA: TGCAGCGTTGTCGGGTACTCTGGAAACACCATATATTTT. It encodes CSVVGYSGNTIYF.